These T cell receptor beta chains were read from a single sample in a study of blood T cell repertoires in COVID-19. TCRdb keeps only in-frame clones here, not all; method: immunoSEQ multiplex PCR. The sample consists of 170,000 or so clones, roughly 87% of them appearing once. The sample consisted of PBMCs or T cells enriched from blood (not recorded which). These receptors were taken from a woman aged 45-65 years who had recovered from COVID-19. Both conserved end residues are part of each CDR3. D genes are given only for firm matches. Only some rows state a clone size, as once, few, many or a class for expanded clones.

TRBD2 | NA | TRBJ2-5 | TRBV2 | CASSPGLGSETQYF | TGTGCCAGCAGCCCGGGACTAGGATCCGAGACCCAGTACTTC
TRBD2 | NA | TRBJ2-7 | TRBV11-3 | CASSKAGTSGRDYEQYF | TGTGCCAGCAGCAAAGCCGGGACTAGCGGGAGGGACTACGAGCAGTACTTC
TRBD1 | NA | TRBJ1-2 | TRBV6-5 | CASRTTGGYGYTF | TGTGCCAGCAGAACAACAGGGGGCTATGGCTACACCTTC
TRBD1 | NA | TRBJ2-7 | TRBV27 | CASSLSDRGGEQYF | TGTGCCAGCAGTTTATCGGACAGGGGGGGGGAGCAGTACTTC
NA | NA | TRBJ1-5 | TRBV11-2 | CASSSLAGQPQHF | TGTGCCAGCAGCTCCCTGGCGGGTCAGCCCCAGCATTTT
NA | NA | TRBJ2-7 | TRBV28 | CASSLGALAEQYF | TGTGCCAGCAGTTTAGGGGCGCTCGCGGAGCAGTACTTC
TRBD2 | NA | TRBJ2-1 | TRBV4-1 | CASSQSSSGTASSYNEQFF | TGCGCCAGCAGCCAATCGTCCAGCGGGACCGCGAGCTCCTACAATGAGCAGTTCTTC
TRBD2 | NA | TRBJ2-1 | TRBV2 | CASRPAGADNEQFF | TGTGCCAGCAGGCCAGCGGGAGCAGACAATGAGCAGTTCTTC
NA | NA | TRBJ1-2 | TRBV2 | CASSPDGVGSGYTF | TGTGCCAGCAGCCCCGACGGGGTAGGATCTGGCTACACCTTC
TRBD2 | once | TRBJ2-5 | TRBV18 | CASSPGVGGETQYF | TGTGCCAGCTCACCAGGTGTGGGAGGGGAGACCCAGTACTTC
TRBD2 | once | TRBJ2-7 | TRBV18 | CASSPGTSGYEQYF | TGTGCCAGCTCACCAGGGACTAGCGGCTACGAGCAGTACTTC
TRBD1 | NA | TRBJ2-5 | TRBV24-1 | CATSDPAGQGGETQYF | TGTGCCACCAGTGACCCCGCGGGACAGGGTGGAGAGACCCAGTACTTC
NA | NA | TRBJ2-7 | TRBV6-2/TRBV6-3 | CASSQTGYEQYF | TGTGCCAGCAGTCAGACAGGCTACGAGCAGTACTTC
TRBD2 | NA | TRBJ2-5 | TRBV11-2 | CASTTIAGGPETQYF | TGTGCCAGCACAACAATAGCGGGAGGGCCGGAGACCCAGTACTTC
TRBD2 | once | TRBJ2-5 | TRBV7-2 | CASSSWTSTQETQYF | TGTGCCAGCAGCTCATGGACTAGCACCCAAGAGACCCAGTACTTC